This T cell receptor beta chain was captured by sequencing in a study of blood T cells in healthy people across ages. This clonotype was observed many times. The antigen is not known. Primed by a sample-barcoded 5' primer and a J-beta primer mix, a second PCR proceeded for about 7 to 11 cycles. TCRdb itself ran the 5' RACE reads through MiXCR, one entry per CDR3 protein. Of 630,000 or so distinct CDR3 sequences in the sample, 25% to 35% are singletons; the top ten hold approximately 14%. Study-wide results and limits: Observed TCR beta diversity per million T cells went down as age went up. This fall followed a roughly linear course with age.

Every sample yielded at least 6.5 million isolated PBMCs. The CDR3 extends over 15 amino acids. Germline V gene sequence: CDR1 DFQATT, CDR2 SNEGSKA (reference sequence). Unmatched junction bases numbered 9, after V lost 6 bases and J lost 1 base. J is TRBJ1-2 and V is TRBV20-1; 9 nucleotides align to TRBD1. The TCR comes from a woman older than 75 in good health. The sequenced sample was blood. The CDR3 protein is CSAPRTGALNYGYTF. The CDR3 DNA follows: TGCAGTGCCCCCCGGACAGGGGCTCTTAACTATGGCTACACCTTC.